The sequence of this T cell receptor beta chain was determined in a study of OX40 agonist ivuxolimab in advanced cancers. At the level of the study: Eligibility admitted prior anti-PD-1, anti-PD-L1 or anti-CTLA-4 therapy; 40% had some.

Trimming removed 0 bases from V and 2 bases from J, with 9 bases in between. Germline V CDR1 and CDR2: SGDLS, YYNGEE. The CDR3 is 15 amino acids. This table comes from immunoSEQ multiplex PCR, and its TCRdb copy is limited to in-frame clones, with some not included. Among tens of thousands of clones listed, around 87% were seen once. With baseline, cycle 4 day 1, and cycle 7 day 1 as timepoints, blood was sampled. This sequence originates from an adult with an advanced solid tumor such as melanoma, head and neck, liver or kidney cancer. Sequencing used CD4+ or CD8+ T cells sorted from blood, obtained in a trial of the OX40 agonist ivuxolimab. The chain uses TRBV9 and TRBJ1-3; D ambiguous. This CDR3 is CASSVGALPGNTIYF. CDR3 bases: TGTGCCAGCAGCGTAGGGGCCTTGCCTGGAAACACCATATATTTT.